These 14 T cell receptor beta chains came from one sample sequenced in a study of shared clonotypes between healthy human individuals. Profiled with immunoSEQ multiplex PCR; TCRdb holds only in-frame clones, not every one. This sample has roughly 2 million clones, with around 95% found just once. Source material: naive CD4+ T cells sorted from blood. Subset given: CD45RA+ positively selected. The source is a man younger than 35 in good health.

V gene TRBV6-5 combines with J gene TRBJ2-5; 12 positions match TRBD2. CDR3 length equals 14 residues. Germline trimming cut 4 bases from V and 4 bases from J; bases unmatched to any gene: 1. Germline CDR1 and CDR2: MNHEY and SVGAGI. CDR3 loop: CASSSTSGGETQYF. Here the CDR3 DNA reads TGTGCCAGCAGTTCGACTAGCGGGGGAGAGACCCAGTACTTC.

The J gene is TRBJ1-2, the V gene TRBV7-2; 8 nucleotides match TRBD1. The CDR3 sequence is 15 residues long. CDR1 and CDR2 (germline): SGHTA, FQGNSA. J gave up 0 bases and V 3 bases, and 3 bases lay outside the gene matches. CDR3 amino acids: CASSLGQAPNYGYTF. The DNA of the CDR3 is TGTGCCAGCAGCTTGGGACAGGCGCCTAACTATGGCTACACCTTC.

Here the CDR3 reads CASSSSLGSKQYF. The CDR3 DNA follows: TGTGCCAGCAGCTCCTCCTTGGGGAGCAAGCAGTACTTC. This rearrangement joins TRBV27 to TRBJ2-7, with D tentatively TRBD2 (5 bases). Germline-derived CDR1 and CDR2 are MNHEY and SMNVEV (reference sequence). This CDR3 comprises 13 residues. With 6 bases removed from V and 8 bases from J, the gap between germline ends came to 17 bases.

This clone was seen just once. The chain links TRBV5-1 to TRBJ2-7; no firm D call. This CDR3 is built from 16 residues. The V and J ends lost 0 bases and 0 bases respectively, with 13 bases between them. Germline lookup yields CDR1 SGHRS and CDR2 YFSETQ. CDR3 loop: CASSLAERRNSYEQYF. The CDR3 region has the DNA TGCGCCAGCAGCTTGGCCGAAAGGCGGAACTCCTACGAGCAGTACTTC.

The rearrangement links TRBV7-2 to TRBJ2-2, with TRBD1 identical over 7 bases. CDR1 SGHTA and CDR2 FQGNSA come from the germline V gene. Trimming at V came to 3 bases and at J to 1 base, leaving 5 bases not matched to a gene. The CDR3 is 16 amino acids. The CDR3 loop reads CASSFDRVLNTGELFF. CDR3 coding DNA: TGTGCCAGCAGCTTTGACAGGGTCTTGAACACCGGGGAGCTGTTTTTT.

This sequence joins TRBV6-6 and TRBJ1-2; unclear D gene. The CDR3 totals 14 residues. The V gene's germline CDR1 is MNHNY and CDR2 SVGAGI (reference sequence). V was cut by 7 bases and J by 4 bases, with 16 bases left in between. DNA for the CDR3: TGTGCCAGCACCCCGGGGTCCCTGGCCTATGGCTACACCTTC. Protein: CASTPGSLAYGYTF.

The V gene is TRBV6-1, the J gene TRBJ2-6; D might be TRBD1 or TRBD2, each matching 5 bases. CDR1 and CDR2 from the germline V gene are MNHNS and SASEGT. The V gene lost 10 bases and the J gene lost 2 bases, with 15 bases spanning the gap. The CDR3 extends over 15 amino acids. The CDR3 protein is CATRGYEAGANVLTF. In DNA form, the CDR3 reads TGTGCCACGAGGGGATATGAGGCTGGGGCCAACGTCCTGACTTTC.

This chain links TRBV29-1 with TRBJ2-7, with D tentatively TRBD2 (5 bases). Trimming pared 7 bases from V and 5 bases from J, leaving 12 bases between. From germline, CDR1 is SQVTM and CDR2 ANQGSEA. The CDR3 is 11 amino acids. The CDR3 sequence: CSAGELHEQYF. Here the CDR3 DNA reads TGCAGCGCTGGGGAGTTGCACGAGCAGTACTTC.

This chain uses TRBV5-1 with TRBJ2-5; tentatively, D is TRBD1 (7 bases). The CDR3 sequence is 14 residues long. Germline CDR1 is SGHRS and CDR2 is YFSETQ. V lost 4 bases to trimming and J lost 5 bases, with 15 bases between them. CDR3 loop: CASSQGGLQETQYF. The CDR3 nucleotides read TGCGCCAGCAGCCAGGGGGGACTCCAGGAGACCCAGTACTTC.

CDR3 nucleotide sequence: TGCAGTGCTAAGGGGGGGGCTGAAGCTTTCTTT. Translated, it gives CSAKGGAEAFF. The rearrangement joins TRBV20-1 to TRBJ1-1; possibly TRBD1 for D (6 bases). This CDR3 is built from 11 residues. Germline CDR1 DFQATT, CDR2 SNEGSKA (reference sequence). Deletions cut 4 bases from V and 6 bases from J, with 9 bases between.

The gene calls are TRBV5-4 and TRBJ2-7, with D possibly being TRBD1 (6 bases). V gave up 0 bases and J gave up 6 bases, with 13 bases separating them. CDR3 size: 14 residues. CDR1 is SGHNT, CDR2 YYREEE, per germline (reference sequence). In nucleotides, the CDR3 is TGTGCCAGCAGCTTGGGGCAGGGGAAGGGCGAGCAGTACTTC. Residues: CASSLGQGKGEQYF.

The chain combines TRBV5-4 with TRBJ2-7; TRBD2 agrees at 12 bases. With 3 bases clipped from V and 4 bases from J, the junction kept 14 bases outside the gene matches. Germline loops: CDR1 SGHNT, CDR2 YYREEE (reference sequence). The CDR3 consists of 18 residues. The CDR3 DNA is TGTGCCAGCAGCTCCGACCCCATGGCTAGCGGGAGGGGATACGAGCAGTACTTC. Translation gives CASSSDPMASGRGYEQYF.

This clone has only a few counts. The same CDR3 also results from other DNA sequences found in this sample. V usage is TRBV5-1 and J usage is TRBJ1-1; D remains ambiguous. V gave up 0 bases and J gave up 1 base, with 4 bases separating them. The CDR3 length is 13 residues. CDR1 is SGHRS, CDR2 YFSETQ, per germline. In DNA, the CDR3 is TGCGCCAGCAGCTTGGAGGCGAACACTGAAGCTTTCTTT. Amino acids: CASSLEANTEAFF.

The V gene is TRBV13, the J gene TRBJ2-3; 7 nucleotides align to TRBD2. From germline, CDR1 is PRHDT and CDR2 FYEKMQ (reference sequence). Losses at the gene ends were 0 bases for V and 2 bases for J; bases not matched to a gene: 11. The length of the CDR3 is 18 residues. CDR3 sequence reads: CASSLGLAAGSSTDTQYF. The CDR3 DNA sequence: TGTGCCAGCAGCTTAGGCCTGGCAGCGGGATCCTCCACAGATACGCAGTATTTT.